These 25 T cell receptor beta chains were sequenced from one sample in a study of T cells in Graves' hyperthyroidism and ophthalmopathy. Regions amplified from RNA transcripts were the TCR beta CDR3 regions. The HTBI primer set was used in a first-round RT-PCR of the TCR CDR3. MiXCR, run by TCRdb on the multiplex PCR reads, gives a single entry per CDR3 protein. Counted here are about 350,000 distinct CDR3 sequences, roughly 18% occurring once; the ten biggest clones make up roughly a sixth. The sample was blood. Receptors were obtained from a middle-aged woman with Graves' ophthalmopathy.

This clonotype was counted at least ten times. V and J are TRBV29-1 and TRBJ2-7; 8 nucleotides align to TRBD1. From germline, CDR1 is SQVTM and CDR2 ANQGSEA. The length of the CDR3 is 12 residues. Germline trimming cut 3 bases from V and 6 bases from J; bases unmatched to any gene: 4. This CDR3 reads CSVDGQGGEQYF. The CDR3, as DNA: TGCAGCGTTGATGGACAGGGTGGCGAGCAGTACTTC.

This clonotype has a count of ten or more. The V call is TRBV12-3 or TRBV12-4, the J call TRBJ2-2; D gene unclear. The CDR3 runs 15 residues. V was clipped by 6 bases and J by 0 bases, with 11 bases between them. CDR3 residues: CASRWSATNTGELFF. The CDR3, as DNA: TGTGCCAGCAGATGGTCGGCGACGAACACCGGGGAGCTGTTTTTT.

CDR3 DNA sequence: TGTGCCACCAGTGATTCGCCGACAGTCGATGGCTACACCTTC. This encodes CATSDSPTVDGYTF. The rearrangement joins TRBV24-1 to TRBJ1-2; tentative D call: TRBD1 (5 bases). The V gene's germline CDR1 is KGHDR and CDR2 SFDVKD. The V end lost 2 bases, the J end lost 6 bases, and 12 bases lay between the germline ends. The CDR3 runs to 14 residues.

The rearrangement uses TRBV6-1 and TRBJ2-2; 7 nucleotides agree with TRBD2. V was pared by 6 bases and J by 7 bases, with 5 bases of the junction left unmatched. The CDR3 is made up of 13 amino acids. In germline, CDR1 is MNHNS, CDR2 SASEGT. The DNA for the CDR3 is TGTGCCAGCAGGGGAGGGGTCGGCGGGGAGCTGTTTTTT. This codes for CASRGGVGGELFF.

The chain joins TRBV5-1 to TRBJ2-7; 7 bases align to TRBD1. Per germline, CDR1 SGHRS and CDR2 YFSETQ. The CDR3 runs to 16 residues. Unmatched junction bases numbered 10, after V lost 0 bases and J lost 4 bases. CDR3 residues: CASSLVGPGGHYEQYF. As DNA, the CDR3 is TGCGCCAGCAGCTTGGTGGGGCCAGGGGGACATTACGAGCAGTACTTC.

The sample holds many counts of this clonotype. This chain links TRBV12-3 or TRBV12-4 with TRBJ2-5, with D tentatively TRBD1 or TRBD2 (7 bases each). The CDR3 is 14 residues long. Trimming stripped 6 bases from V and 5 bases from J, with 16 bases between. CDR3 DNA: TGTGCCAGCAGCAATACAGGGGAGGGGGAGACCCAGTACTTC. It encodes CASSNTGEGETQYF.

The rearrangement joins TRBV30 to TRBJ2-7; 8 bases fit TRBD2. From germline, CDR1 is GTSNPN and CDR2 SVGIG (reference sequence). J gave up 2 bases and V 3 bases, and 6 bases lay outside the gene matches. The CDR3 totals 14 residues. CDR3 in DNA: TGTGCCTGGAGCGTGGGAGCGGGGGCCTACGAGCAGTACTTC. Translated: CAWSVGAGAYEQYF.

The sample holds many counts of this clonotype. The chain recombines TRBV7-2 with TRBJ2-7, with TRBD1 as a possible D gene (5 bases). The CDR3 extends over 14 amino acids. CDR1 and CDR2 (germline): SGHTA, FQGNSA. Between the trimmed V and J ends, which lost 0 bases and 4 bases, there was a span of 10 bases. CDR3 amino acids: CASSLARVGYEQYF. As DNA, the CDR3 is TGTGCCAGCAGCTTAGCCAGGGTGGGATACGAGCAGTACTTC.

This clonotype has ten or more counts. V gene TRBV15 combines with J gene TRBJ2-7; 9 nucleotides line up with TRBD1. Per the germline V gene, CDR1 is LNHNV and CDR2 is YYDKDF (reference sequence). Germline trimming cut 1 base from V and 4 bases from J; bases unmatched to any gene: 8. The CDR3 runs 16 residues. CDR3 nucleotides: TGTGCCACCAGCAGAGGGGACAGGGCCTTTTTGTACGAGCAGTACTTC. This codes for CATSRGDRAFLYEQYF.

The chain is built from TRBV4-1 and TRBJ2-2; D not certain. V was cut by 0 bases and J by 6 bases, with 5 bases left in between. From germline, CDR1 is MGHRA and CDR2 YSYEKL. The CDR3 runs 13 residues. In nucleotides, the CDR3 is TGCGCCAGCAGCCAAGATCAGGCCGGGGAGCTGTTTTTT. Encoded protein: CASSQDQAGELFF.

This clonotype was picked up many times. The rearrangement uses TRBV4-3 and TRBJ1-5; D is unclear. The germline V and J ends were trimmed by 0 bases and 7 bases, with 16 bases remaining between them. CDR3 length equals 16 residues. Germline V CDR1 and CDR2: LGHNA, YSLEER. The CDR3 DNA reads TGCGCCAGCAGCCAAGATTATGGAGGGTTCCGCCAGCCCCAGCATTTT. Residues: CASSQDYGGFRQPQHF.

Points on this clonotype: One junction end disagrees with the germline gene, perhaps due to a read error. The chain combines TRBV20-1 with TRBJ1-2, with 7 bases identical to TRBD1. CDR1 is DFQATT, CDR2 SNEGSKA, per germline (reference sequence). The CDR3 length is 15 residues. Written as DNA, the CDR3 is TGCAGTGCTAGAGACCCGAAAGGGGGCAACTATGGCTACAACTTC. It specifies CSARDPKGGNYGYNF.

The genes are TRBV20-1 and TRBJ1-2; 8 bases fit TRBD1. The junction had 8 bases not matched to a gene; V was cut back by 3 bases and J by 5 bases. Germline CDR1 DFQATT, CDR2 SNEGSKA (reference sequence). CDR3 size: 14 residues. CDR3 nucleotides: TGCAGTGCTAGTGGGCAGGGGGCAGAGTATGGCTACACCTTC. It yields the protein CSASGQGAEYGYTF.

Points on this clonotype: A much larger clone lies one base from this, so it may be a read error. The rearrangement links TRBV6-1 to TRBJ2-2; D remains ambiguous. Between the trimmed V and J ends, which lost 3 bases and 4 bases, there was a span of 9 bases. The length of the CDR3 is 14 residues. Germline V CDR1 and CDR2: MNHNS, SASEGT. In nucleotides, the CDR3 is TGTGCCAGCAGTGACGCGAGATTCACCGGGGAGCTGTTTTTT. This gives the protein CASSDARFTGELFF.

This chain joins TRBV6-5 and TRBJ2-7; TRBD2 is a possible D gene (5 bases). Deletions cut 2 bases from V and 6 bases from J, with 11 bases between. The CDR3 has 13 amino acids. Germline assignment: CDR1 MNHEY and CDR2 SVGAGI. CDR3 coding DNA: TGTGCCAGCAGTTACGGGCTAGCAGGCGAGCAGTACTTC. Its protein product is CASSYGLAGEQYF.

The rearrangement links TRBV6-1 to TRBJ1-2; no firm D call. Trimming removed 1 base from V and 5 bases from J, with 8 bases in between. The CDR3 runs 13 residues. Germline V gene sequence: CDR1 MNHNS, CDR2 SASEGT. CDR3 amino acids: CASSEEDWYGYTF. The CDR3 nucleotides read TGTGCCAGCAGTGAAGAGGACTGGTATGGCTACACCTTC.

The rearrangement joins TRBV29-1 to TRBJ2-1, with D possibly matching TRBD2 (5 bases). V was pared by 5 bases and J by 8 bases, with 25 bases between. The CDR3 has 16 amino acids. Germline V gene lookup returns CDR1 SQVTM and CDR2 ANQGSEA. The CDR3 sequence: CSVPPGYTNAGDEQFF. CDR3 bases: TGCAGCGTTCCACCGGGGTATACCAACGCCGGCGATGAGCAGTTCTTC.

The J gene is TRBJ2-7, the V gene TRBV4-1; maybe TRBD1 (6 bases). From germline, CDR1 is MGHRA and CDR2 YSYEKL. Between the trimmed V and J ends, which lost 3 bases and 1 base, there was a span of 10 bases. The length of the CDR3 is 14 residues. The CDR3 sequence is CASSQTDRSYEQYF. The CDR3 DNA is TGCGCCAGCAGCCAGACGGACAGATCCTACGAGCAGTACTTC.

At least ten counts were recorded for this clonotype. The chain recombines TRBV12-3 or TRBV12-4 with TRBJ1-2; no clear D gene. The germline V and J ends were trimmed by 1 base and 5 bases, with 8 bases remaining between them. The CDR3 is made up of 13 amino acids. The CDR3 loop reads CASSLGVGYGYTF. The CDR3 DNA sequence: TGTGCCAGCAGTTTAGGGGTGGGGTATGGCTACACCTTC.

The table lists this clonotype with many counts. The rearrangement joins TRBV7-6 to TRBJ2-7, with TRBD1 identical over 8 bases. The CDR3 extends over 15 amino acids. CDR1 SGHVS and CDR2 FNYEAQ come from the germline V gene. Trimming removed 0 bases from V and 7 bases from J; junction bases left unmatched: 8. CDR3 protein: CASSLAQGAPSEQYF. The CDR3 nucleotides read TGTGCCAGCAGCTTAGCGCAGGGGGCCCCTTCGGAGCAGTACTTC.

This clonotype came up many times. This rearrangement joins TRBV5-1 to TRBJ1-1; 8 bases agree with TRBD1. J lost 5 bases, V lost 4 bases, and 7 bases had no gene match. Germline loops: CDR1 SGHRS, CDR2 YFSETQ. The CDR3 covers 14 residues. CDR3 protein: CASSGQGSWTEAFF. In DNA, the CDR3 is TGCGCCAGCAGCGGACAGGGAAGTTGGACTGAAGCTTTCTTT.

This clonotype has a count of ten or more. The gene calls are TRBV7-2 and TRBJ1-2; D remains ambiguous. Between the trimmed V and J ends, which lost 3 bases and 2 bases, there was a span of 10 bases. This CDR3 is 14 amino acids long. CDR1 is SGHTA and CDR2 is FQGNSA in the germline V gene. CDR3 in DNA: TGTGCCAGCAGCTTCAACCCCAGGAACTATGGCTACACCTTC. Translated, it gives CASSFNPRNYGYTF.

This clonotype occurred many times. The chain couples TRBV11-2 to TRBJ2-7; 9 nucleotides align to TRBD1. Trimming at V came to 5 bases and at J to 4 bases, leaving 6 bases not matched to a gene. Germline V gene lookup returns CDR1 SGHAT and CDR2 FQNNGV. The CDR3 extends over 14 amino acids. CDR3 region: CASSHGTGFYEQYF. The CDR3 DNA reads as TGTGCCAGCAGCCACGGGACAGGGTTTTACGAGCAGTACTTC.

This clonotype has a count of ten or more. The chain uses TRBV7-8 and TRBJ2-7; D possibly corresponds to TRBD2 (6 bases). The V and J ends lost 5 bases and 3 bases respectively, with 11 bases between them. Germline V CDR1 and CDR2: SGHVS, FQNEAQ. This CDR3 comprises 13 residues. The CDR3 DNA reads TGTGCCAGCAGCCAGGGACTCGACTACGAGCAGTACTTC. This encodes CASSQGLDYEQYF.

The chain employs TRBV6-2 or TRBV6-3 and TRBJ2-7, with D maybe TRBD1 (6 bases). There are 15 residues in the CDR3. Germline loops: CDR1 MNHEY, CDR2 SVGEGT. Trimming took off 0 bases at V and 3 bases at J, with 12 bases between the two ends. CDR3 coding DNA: TGTGCCAGCAGTTACTCGACAGGCCGGGTCTACGAGCAGTACTTC. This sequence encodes CASSYSTGRVYEQYF.